One T cell receptor (beta chain) is described in this entry. Using its own MiXCR run on the RT-PCR reads, TCRdb lists one record per CDR3 protein. The sample records around 700,000 distinct CDR3 sequences, approximately 14% being singletons. Germline V gene lookup returns CDR1 MNHNS and CDR2 SASEGT. The CDR3 covers 13 residues. V was cut by 6 bases and J by 5 bases, with 13 bases left in between. This receptor was obtained from a female donor in good health, serving as a healthy control. This chain links TRBV6-1 with TRBJ1-2; D possibly corresponds to TRBD1 (5 bases). The specimen was memory CD4+ T cells from blood. The CDR3 coding sequence is TGTGCCAGCAGGGCGACAGCTCCATATGGCTACACCTTC. Residues: CASRATAPYGYTF.